Following are 12 T cell receptor beta chains from one sample sequenced in a study of OX40 agonist ivuxolimab in advanced cancers. Libraries were prepared by immunoSEQ multiplex PCR; TCRdb keeps only in-frame clonotypes and omits some of them. The data show over 45,000 clones, 88% seen once. The sequenced sample was CD4+ or CD8+ T cells sorted from blood, obtained in a trial of the OX40 agonist ivuxolimab. Receptors were obtained from an adult with an advanced solid tumor such as melanoma, head and neck, liver or kidney cancer.

V and J are TRBV4-2 and TRBJ2-7, with no clear D. The length of the CDR3 is 17 residues. CDR1 is LGHNA, CDR2 YNFKEQ, per germline. V was pared by 0 bases and J by 0 bases, with 15 bases between. The CDR3 is CASSQDQWASSSYEQYF. The CDR3 DNA is TGTGCCAGCAGCCAAGATCAATGGGCCTCGAGCTCCTACGAGCAGTACTTC.

This chain connects TRBV6-5 to TRBJ1-3, with D maybe TRBD1 (5 bases). The length of the CDR3 is 12 residues. The V end lost 7 bases, the J end lost 2 bases, and 6 bases lay between the germline ends. Per germline, CDR1 MNHEY and CDR2 SVGAGI. The CDR3 DNA reads as TGTGCCAGCATGGGGGCTGGAAACACCATATATTTT. This gives the protein CASMGAGNTIYF.

The chain carries TRBV28 and TRBJ1-2; 9 bases are a match to TRBD1. CDR1 MDHEN and CDR2 SYDVKM come from the germline V gene. The CDR3 totals 16 residues. Trimming removed 5 bases from V and 1 base from J; junction bases left unmatched: 8. CDR3 in DNA: TGTGCCAGCAGTCAACCCCGGGACAGGGTTAACTATGGCTACACCTTC. The encoded protein is CASSQPRDRVNYGYTF.

This chain links TRBV19 with TRBJ1-4; TRBD1 matches 9 bases. The trim removed 6 bases at V and 4 bases at J, leaving 6 bases unmatched. Germline V CDR1 and CDR2: LNHDA, SQIVND (reference sequence). The CDR3 has 15 amino acids. CDR3 amino acids: CASSKTGGNNEKLFF. The CDR3 bases are TGTGCCAGTAGCAAAACAGGGGGCAATAATGAAAAACTGTTTTTT.

J is TRBJ2-7 and V is TRBV27, with 13 bases matching TRBD2. CDR3 length equals 17 residues. Germline loops: CDR1 MNHEY, CDR2 SMNVEV (reference sequence). The V and J ends lost 0 bases and 3 bases, in that order; junction bases with no gene match: 5. The CDR3 DNA sequence: TGTGCCAGCAGTTTATCACCGGGACTAGCGGGAAGCTACGAGCAGTACTTC. Translated: CASSLSPGLAGSYEQYF.

The chain has TRBV30 and TRBJ2-3; D possibly uses TRBD1 or TRBD2 (5 bases each). The CDR3 loop spans 12 amino acids. V was trimmed by 5 bases and J by 3 bases, leaving 9 bases between them. Germline V gene sequence: CDR1 GTSNPN, CDR2 SVGIG (reference sequence). CDR3 in amino acids: CAWSWGTDTQYF. The CDR3 DNA reads as TGTGCCTGGTCGTGGGGGACAGATACGCAGTATTTT.

J is TRBJ1-1 and V is TRBV9; D is ambiguous. The CDR3 loop spans 16 amino acids. V was trimmed by 2 bases and J by 5 bases, leaving 19 bases between them. CDR1 and CDR2 from the germline V gene are SGDLS and YYNGEE. CDR3 nucleotides: TGTGCCAGCAGCGTCGGTACCTCAACCCCCCTGACTGAAGCTTTCTTT. The encoded protein is CASSVGTSTPLTEAFF.

The rearrangement joins TRBV7-7 to TRBJ2-2; D is perhaps TRBD1 (5 bases). Germline lookup yields CDR1 SSHAT and CDR2 FNYEAQ (reference sequence). V was cut by 6 bases and J by 5 bases, with 13 bases left in between. This CDR3 has 14 amino acids. In DNA, the CDR3 is TGTGCCAGCAGATTGACAGATACTACCGGGGAGCTGTTTTTT. Translating gives CASRLTDTTGELFF.

The chain links TRBV5-1 to TRBJ2-7, with unresolved D. V lost 1 base to trimming and J lost 2 bases, with 10 bases between them. From germline, CDR1 is SGHRS and CDR2 YFSETQ. The CDR3 contains 14 residues. CDR3 sequence reads: CASSLLDGTYEQYF. The CDR3 bases are TGCGCCAGCAGCTTGCTGGACGGAACCTACGAGCAGTACTTC. The full variable domain, in which reference TRBV5-1 and TRBJ2-7 provide the parts outside the CDR3, is KAGVTQTPRYLIKTRGQQVTLSCSPISGHRSVSWYQQTPGQGLQFLFEYFSETQRNKGNFPGRFSGRQFSNSRSEMNVSTLELGDSALYLCASSLLDGTYEQYFGPGTRLTVT.

The CDR3 protein is CASSIGRWGPGANVLTF. CDR3 DNA: TGTGCCAGTAGTATTGGGAGGTGGGGGCCTGGGGCCAACGTCCTGACTTTC. The gene calls are TRBV19 and TRBJ2-6; the D gene could be TRBD1 or TRBD2 (6 bases each). Germline CDR1 and CDR2: LNHDA and SQIVND (reference sequence). CDR3 length: 17 residues. Trimming shortened V by 3 bases and J by 2 bases, and 14 bases separated the two germline ends.

The gene calls are TRBV19 and TRBJ2-1; D perhaps matches TRBD2 (6 bases). Germline CDR1 reads LNHDA; CDR2 reads SQIVND (reference sequence). V gave up 7 bases and J gave up 4 bases, with 20 bases separating them. The length of the CDR3 is 16 residues. The CDR3 DNA reads TGTGCCAGTACCAAACCACAAGGGGCGGGATACAATGAGCAGTTCTTC. Its protein is CASTKPQGAGYNEQFF.

The genes are TRBV6-5 and TRBJ1-2; no firm D call. Trimming removed 5 bases from V and 5 bases from J, with 9 bases in between. Germline V gives CDR1 MNHEY, CDR2 SVGAGI. The CDR3 sequence is 12 residues long. DNA of the CDR3: TGTGCCAGCAGTCAGGACGGGTATGGCTACACCTTC. Protein: CASSQDGYGYTF.